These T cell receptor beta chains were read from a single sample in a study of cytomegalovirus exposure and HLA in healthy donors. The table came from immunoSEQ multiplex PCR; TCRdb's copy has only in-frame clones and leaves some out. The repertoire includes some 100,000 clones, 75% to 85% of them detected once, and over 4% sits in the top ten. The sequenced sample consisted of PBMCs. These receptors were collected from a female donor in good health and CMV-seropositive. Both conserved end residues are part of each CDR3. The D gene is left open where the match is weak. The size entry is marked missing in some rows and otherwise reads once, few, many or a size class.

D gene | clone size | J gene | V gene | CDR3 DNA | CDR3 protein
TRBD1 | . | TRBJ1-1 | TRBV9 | TGTGCCAGCACCCTCGGACAGGGGGTGAACACTGAAGCTTTCTTT | CASTLGQGVNTEAFF
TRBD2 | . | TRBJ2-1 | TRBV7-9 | TGTGCCAGCAGCTTAGCGGCGGGAGGGCGCCTTAGGAATGAGCAGTTCTTC | CASSLAAGGRLRNEQFF
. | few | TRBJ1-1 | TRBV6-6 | TGTGCCAGCAGTTACTCGGGAGCCGGAAACACTGAAGCTTTCTTT | CASSYSGAGNTEAFF
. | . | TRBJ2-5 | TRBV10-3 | TGTGCCAGCAGTTCCACAGAGTCCGAGACCCAGTACTTC | CASSSTESETQYF
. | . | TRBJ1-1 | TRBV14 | TGTGCCAGCAGCCGGACCAGGGGCGCCGGGAACACTGAAGCTTTCTTT | CASSRTRGAGNTEAFF
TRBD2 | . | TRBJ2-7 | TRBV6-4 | TGTGCCAGCAGTATAGCGGGAGGGCCCCACGAGCAGTACTTC | CASSIAGGPHEQYF
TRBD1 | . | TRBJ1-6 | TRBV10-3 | TGTGCCATCGGACAGGGTTATAATTCACCCCTCCACTTT | CAIGQGYNSPLHF
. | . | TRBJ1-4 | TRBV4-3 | TGCGCCAGCGCCGGGGACAATCGAAATGAAAAACTGTTTTTT | CASAGDNRNEKLFF
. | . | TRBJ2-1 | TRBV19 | TGTGCCAGTAGTATACTGGGGCAGGGCCCCTACAATGAGCAGTTCTTC | CASSILGQGPYNEQFF
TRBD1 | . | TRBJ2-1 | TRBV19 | TGTGCCAGTAGTATAGTCCCACAGGGGTTCGCTGAGCAGTTCTTC | CASSIVPQGFAEQFF
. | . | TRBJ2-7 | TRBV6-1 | TGTGCCAGCAGACTACCGTCCTACGAGCAGTACTTC | CASRLPSYEQYF
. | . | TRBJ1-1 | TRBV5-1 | TGCGCCAGCATGTCGGGTTCGGTGAACACTGAAGCTTTCTTT | CASMSGSVNTEAFF
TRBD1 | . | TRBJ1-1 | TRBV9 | TGTGCCAGCAGCAGGGGGGGGACAGGGGGGAAAAACACTGAAGCTTTCTTT | CASSRGGTGGKNTEAFF
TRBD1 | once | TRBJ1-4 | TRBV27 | TGTGCCAGCAGTTTACGGACAGGGAGAGAGACTAATGAAAAACTGTTTTTT | CASSLRTGRETNEKLFF
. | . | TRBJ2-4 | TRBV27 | TGTGCCAGCAGTTTAGGGGCCCGCAAGGACAGTCAGTACTTC | CASSLGARKDSQYF
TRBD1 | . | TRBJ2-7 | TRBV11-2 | TGTGCCAGCAGCCGTAGGACAGGGGAATACGAGCAGTACTTC | CASSRRTGEYEQYF
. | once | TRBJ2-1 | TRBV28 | TGTGCCAGCAGTTTATACGGGACAGCGGGCTACAATGAGCAGTTCTTC | CASSLYGTAGYNEQFF
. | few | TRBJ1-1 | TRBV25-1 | TGTGCCAGCAGTTCACGGGGACGGGGGGACACTGAAGCTTTCTTT | CASSSRGRGDTEAFF
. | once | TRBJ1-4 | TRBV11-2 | TGTGCCAGCAGCTTAGGATCAAGGGGTAATGAAAAACTGTTTTTT | CASSLGSRGNEKLFF
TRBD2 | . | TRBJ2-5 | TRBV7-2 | TGTGCCAGCAGCTTAGATGCGGGGGGGCTTGGGACCCAGTACTTC | CASSLDAGGLGTQYF
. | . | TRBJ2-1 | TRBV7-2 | TGTGCCAGCAGCTCCACAGTGGGCTCCTACAATGAGCAGTTCTTC | CASSSTVGSYNEQFF
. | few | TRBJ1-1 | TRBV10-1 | TGCGCCAGCAGTGAGGCGGCAGGGAAGAACACTGAAGCTTTCTTT | CASSEAAGKNTEAFF
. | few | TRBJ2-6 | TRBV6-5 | TGTGCCAGCAGTCCCCGGTCGGGTGGGGCCAACGGCCTGACTTTC | CASSPRSGGANGLTF
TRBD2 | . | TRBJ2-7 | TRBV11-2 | TGTGCCAGCAGCTCCCGTAGCGGGAGTACCTACGAGCAGTACTTC | CASSSRSGSTYEQYF
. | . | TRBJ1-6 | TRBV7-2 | TGTGCCAGCAGCCCAAAGGGGGTACCCCTCCACTTT | CASSPKGVPLHF
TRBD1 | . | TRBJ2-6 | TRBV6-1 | TGTGCCAGCGACTCAGGGGGCGCTGGGGCCAACGGCCTGACTTTC | CASDSGGAGANGLTF
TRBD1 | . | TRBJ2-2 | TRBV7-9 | TGTGCCAGCAGCTTCCGGACAGGGGGCGCGTCCGGGGAGCCGTTTTTT | CASSFRTGGASGEPFF
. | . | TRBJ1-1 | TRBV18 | TGTGCCAGCTCCCTCGTCAGGGTACTTGGGAACACTGAAGCTTTCTTT | CASSLVRVLGNTEAFF
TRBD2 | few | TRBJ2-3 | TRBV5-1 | TGCGCCAGCAGCCTCACTAGCGGGGGGGCCAGCACAGATACGCAGTATTTT | CASSLTSGGASTDTQYF
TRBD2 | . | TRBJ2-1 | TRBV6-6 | TGTGCCAGCAGTGCTAGCGGGAGCTCCTACAATGAGCAGTTCTTC | CASSASGSSYNEQFF
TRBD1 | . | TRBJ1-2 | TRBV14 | TGTGCCAGCAGCACCTACCGGGACAGGAACTATGGCTACACCTTC | CASSTYRDRNYGYTF
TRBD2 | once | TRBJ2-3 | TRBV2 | TGTGCCAGCAGTGCCCCCCGGAAGCGGGAGTCGACAGATACGCAGTATTTT | CASSAPRKRESTDTQYF
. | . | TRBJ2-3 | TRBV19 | TGTGCCAGTAGTATAGTGGCAGGGAAGGATACGCAGTATTTT | CASSIVAGKDTQYF
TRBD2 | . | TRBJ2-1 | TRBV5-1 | TGCGCCAGCAGCTTAGGAAGCGGGGAGGTCGGTGAGCAGTTCTTC | CASSLGSGEVGEQFF
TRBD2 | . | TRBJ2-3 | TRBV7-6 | TGTGCCAGCAGCTTAGGTGGTAGCGGGCGCACAGATACGCAGTATTTT | CASSLGGSGRTDTQYF
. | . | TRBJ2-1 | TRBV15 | TGTGCCACCAGCAGAGCCTTTTCGTCCTACAATGAGCAGTTCTTC | CATSRAFSSYNEQFF
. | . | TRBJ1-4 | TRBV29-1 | TGCAGCGCTTGGGACATCACTAATGAAAAACTGTTTTTT | CSAWDITNEKLFF
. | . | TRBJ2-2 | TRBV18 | TGTGCCAGCTCAAAGGGAGGTGTCGGGGAGCTGTTTTTT | CASSKGGVGELFF
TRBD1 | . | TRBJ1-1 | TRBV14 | TGTGCCAGCAGCCAAGCTCAGGGGGCGGATATGAACACTGAAGCTTTCTTT | CASSQAQGADMNTEAFF
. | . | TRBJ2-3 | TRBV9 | TGTGCCAGCAGCGTAGACATCCGAGATACGCAGTATTTT | CASSVDIRDTQYF
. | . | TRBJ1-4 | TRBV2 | TGTGCCAGCAGCGAAGCGCGGGGGAGGCGCACTAATGAAAAACTGTTTTTT | CASSEARGRRTNEKLFF
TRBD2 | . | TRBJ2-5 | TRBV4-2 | TGTGCCAGCAGCTTCGGGAGGATTGAAGAGACCCAGTACTTC | CASSFGRIEETQYF
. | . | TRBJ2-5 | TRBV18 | TGTGCCAGCTCACTCCTTATCAGTCAAGAGACCCAGTACTTC | CASSLLISQETQYF
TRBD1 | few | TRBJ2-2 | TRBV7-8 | TGTGCCAGCAGCTTACAGGGGACAGGGACCGGGGAGCTGTTTTTT | CASSLQGTGTGELFF
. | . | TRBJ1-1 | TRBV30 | TGTGCCTCGGGAGGGTTGGGTTCGAACACTGAAGCTTTCTTT | CASGGLGSNTEAFF
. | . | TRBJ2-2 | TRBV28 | TGTGCCAGCAGGCCCGGCGGGGCGAACGGGGAGCTGTTTTTT | CASRPGGANGELFF
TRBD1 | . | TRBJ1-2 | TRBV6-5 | TGTGCCAGCAGCCTCGGGACAGGGGGCGGCTATGGCTACACCTTC | CASSLGTGGGYGYTF
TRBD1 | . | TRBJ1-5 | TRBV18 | TGTGCCAGCTCACCGACGACAGGGGGTAGGCCCCAGCATTTT | CASSPTTGGRPQHF
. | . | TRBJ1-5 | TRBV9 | TGTGCCAGCAGCGCCACAGGGAACGGCAATCAGCCCCAGCATTTT | CASSATGNGNQPQHF
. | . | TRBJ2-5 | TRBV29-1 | TGCAGCGTTGAAGATCTGGGTGAGGGGCGGGGGACCCAGTACTTC | CSVEDLGEGRGTQYF
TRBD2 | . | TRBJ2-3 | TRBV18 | TGTGCCAGCTCATCCGGACTAGCGGGGCCCCTCATACTCACAGATACGCAGTATTTT | CASSSGLAGPLILTDTQYF
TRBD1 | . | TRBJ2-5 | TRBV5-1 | TGCGCCAGCAGCTTGTTTGGGACAGGGAAAGAGACCCAGTACTTC | CASSLFGTGKETQYF
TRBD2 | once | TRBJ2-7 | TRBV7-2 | TGTGCCAGCAGCTTAGTAGCGGGGCCGCTCTACGAGCAGTACTTC | CASSLVAGPLYEQYF
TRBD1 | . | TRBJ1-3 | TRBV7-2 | TGTGCCAGCAGCTTTGGACAGGGGGTTACTGGAAACACCATATATTTT | CASSFGQGVTGNTIYF
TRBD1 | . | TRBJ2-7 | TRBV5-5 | TGTGCCAGCAGCTCCACGGGACAGGGGGCTGACGAGCAGTACTTC | CASSSTGQGADEQYF